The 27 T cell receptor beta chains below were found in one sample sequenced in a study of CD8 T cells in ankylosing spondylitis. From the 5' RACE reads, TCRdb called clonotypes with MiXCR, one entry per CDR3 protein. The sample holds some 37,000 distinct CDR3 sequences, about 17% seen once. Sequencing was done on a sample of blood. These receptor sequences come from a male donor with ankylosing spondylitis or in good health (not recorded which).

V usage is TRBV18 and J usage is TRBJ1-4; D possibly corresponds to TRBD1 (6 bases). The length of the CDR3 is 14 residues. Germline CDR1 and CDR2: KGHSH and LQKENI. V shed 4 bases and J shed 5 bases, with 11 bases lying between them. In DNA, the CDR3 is TGTGCCAGCTCACTAGACAGGACGAATGAAAAACTGTTTTTT. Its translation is CASSLDRTNEKLFF. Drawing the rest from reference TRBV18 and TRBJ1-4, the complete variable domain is NAGVMQNPRHLVRRRGQEARLRCSPMKGHSHVYWYRQLPEEGLKFMVYLQKENIIDESGMPKERFSAEFPKEGPSILRIQQVVRGDSAAYFCASSLDRTNEKLFFGSGTQLSVL.

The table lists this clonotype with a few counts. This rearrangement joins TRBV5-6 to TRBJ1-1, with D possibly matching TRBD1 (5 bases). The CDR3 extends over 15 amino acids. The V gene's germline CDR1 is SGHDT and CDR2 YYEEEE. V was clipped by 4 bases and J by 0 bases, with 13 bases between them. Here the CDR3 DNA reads TGTGCCAGCAGCCCGCAGTTGGACATGAACACTGAAGCTTTCTTT. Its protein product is CASSPQLDMNTEAFF.

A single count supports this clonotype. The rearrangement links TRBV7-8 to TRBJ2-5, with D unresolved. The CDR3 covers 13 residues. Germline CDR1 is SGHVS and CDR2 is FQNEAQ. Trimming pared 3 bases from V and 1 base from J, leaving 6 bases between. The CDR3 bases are TGTGCCAGCAGCTTCCCTCTCCAAGAGACCCAGTACTTC. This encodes CASSFPLQETQYF.

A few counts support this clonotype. CDR3 sequence reads: CASSQSYNEQFF. CDR3 sequence (DNA): TGTGCCAGCAGTCAGTCATACAATGAGCAGTTCTTC. The chain has TRBV6-2 or TRBV6-3 and TRBJ2-1; no clear D. CDR1 is MNHEY, CDR2 SVGEGT, per germline. The CDR3 has 12 amino acids. The ends were cut back, 5 bases at V and 4 bases at J, with 6 bases in the middle.

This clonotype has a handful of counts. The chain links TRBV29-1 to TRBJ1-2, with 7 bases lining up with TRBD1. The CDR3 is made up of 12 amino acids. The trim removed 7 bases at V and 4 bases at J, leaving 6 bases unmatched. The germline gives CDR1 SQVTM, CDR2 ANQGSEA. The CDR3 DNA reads TGCAGCGACTCCGGGACAGCCTATGGCTACACCTTC. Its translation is CSDSGTAYGYTF.

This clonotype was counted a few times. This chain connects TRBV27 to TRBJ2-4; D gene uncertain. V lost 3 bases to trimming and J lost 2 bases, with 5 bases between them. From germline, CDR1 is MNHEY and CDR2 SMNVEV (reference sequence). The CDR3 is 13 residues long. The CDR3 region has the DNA TGTGCCAGCAGTTTCTCGACCAAAAACATTCAGTACTTC. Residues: CASSFSTKNIQYF.

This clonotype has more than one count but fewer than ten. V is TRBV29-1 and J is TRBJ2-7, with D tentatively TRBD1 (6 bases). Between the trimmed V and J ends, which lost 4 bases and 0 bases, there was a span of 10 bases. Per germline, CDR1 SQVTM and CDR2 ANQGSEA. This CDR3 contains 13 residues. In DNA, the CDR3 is TGCAGCGTTGTGCGACAGGCCTCCTACGAGCAGTACTTC. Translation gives CSVVRQASYEQYF.

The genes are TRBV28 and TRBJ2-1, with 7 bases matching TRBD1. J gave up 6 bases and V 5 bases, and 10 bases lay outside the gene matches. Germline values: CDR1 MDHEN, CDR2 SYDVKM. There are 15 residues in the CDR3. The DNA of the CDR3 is TGTGCCAGCAGTGCCCTGTGGCAGGGGGTCAATGAGCAGTTCTTC. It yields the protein CASSALWQGVNEQFF. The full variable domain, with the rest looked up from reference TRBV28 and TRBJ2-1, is DVKVTQSSRYLVKRTGEKVFLECVQDMDHENMFWYRQDPGLGLRLIYFSYDVKMKEKGDIPEGYSVSREKKERFSLILESASTNQTSMYLCASSALWQGVNEQFFGPGTRLTVL.

CDR3 amino acids: CASSQDPSDTQYF. The DNA for the CDR3 is TGCGCCAGCAGCCAAGATCCGTCAGATACGCAGTATTTT. This chain joins TRBV4-3 and TRBJ2-3; no clear D gene. V shed 0 bases and J shed 4 bases, with 5 bases lying between them. The CDR3 has 13 amino acids. CDR1 and CDR2 from the germline V gene are LGHNA and YSLEER.

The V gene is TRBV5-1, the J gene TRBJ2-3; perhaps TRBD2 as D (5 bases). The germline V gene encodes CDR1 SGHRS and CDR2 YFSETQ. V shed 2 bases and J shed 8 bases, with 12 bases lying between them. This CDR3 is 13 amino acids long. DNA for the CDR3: TGCGCCAGCAGCTTAGCACTAGTAGGTACGCAGTATTTT. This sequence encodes CASSLALVGTQYF.

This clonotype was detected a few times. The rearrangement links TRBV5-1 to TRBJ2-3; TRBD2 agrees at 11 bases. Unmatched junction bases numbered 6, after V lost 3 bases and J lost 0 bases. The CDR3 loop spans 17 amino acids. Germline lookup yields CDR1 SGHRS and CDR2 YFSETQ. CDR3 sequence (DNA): TGCGCCAGCAGCTCCGGGACTAGCGGCTTTAGCACAGATACGCAGTATTTT. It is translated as CASSSGTSGFSTDTQYF.

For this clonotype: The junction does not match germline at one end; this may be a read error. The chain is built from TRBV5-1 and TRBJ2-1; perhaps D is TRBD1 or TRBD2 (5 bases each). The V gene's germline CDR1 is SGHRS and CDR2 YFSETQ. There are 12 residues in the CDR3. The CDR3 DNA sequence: TGCGCCAGCAGCTCGGATGTCGGGGCGTATCACTTC. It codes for CASSSDVGAYHF.

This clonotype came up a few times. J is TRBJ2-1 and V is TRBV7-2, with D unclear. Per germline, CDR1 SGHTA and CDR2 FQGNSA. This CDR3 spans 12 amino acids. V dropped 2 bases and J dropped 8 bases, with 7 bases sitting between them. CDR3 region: CASSLRGDEQFF. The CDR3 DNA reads TGTGCCAGCAGCTTAAGAGGCGATGAGCAGTTCTTC.

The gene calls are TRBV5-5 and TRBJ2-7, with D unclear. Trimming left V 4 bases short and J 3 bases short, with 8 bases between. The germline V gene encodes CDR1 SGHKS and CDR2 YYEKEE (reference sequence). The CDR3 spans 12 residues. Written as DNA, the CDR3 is TGTGCCAGCAGCCGACGATACTACGAGCAGTACGTC. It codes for CASSRRYYEQYV.

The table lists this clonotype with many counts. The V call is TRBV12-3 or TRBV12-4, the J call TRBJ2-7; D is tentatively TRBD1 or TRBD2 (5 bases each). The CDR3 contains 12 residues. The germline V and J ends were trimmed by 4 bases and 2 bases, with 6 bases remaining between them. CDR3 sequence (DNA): TGTGCCAGCAGTTCGGGGCCCTACGAGCAGTACTTC. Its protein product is CASSSGPYEQYF.

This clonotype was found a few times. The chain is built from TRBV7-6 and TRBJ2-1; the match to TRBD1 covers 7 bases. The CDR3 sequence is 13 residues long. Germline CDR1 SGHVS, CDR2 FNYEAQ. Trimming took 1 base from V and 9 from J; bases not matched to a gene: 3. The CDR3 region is CASSLEGAGEQFF. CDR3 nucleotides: TGTGCCAGCAGCTTAGAGGGGGCAGGTGAGCAGTTCTTC. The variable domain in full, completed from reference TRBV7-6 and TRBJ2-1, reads GAGVSQSPRYKVTKRGQDVALRCDPISGHVSLYWYRQALGQGPEFLTYFNYEAQQDKSGLPNDRFSAERPEGSISTLTIQRTEQRDSAMYRCASSLEGAGEQFFGPGTRLTVL.

The chain's CDR3 is CAISEGGRNTEAFF. In nucleotides, the CDR3 is TGTGCCATCAGTGAAGGGGGACGGAACACTGAAGCTTTCTTT. The genes are TRBV10-3 and TRBJ1-1, with D perhaps TRBD1 (6 bases). The V end was cut by 3 bases, the J end by 1 base, with 9 bases between. CDR1 ENHRY and CDR2 SYGVKD come from the germline V gene. The CDR3 totals 14 residues.

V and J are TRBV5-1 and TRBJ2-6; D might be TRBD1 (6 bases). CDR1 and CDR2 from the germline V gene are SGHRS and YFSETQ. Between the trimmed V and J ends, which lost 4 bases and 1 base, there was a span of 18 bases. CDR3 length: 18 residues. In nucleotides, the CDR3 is TGCGCCAGCAGCGAGATAACAGGGTTGAGGTCTGGGGCCAACGTCCTGACTTTC. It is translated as CASSEITGLRSGANVLTF.

CDR3 DNA sequence: TGCAGCGTTGGTCGAGTGGGTACAAACACAGATACGCAGTATTTT. Translated, it gives CSVGRVGTNTDTQYF. The rearrangement links TRBV29-1 to TRBJ2-3; D remains unclear. V was trimmed by 4 bases and J by 2 bases, leaving 16 bases between them. The CDR3 runs 15 residues. Per the germline V gene, CDR1 is SQVTM and CDR2 is ANQGSEA.

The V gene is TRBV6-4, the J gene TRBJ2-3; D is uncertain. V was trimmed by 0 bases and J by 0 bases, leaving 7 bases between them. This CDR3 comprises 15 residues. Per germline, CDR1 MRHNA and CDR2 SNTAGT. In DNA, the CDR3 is TGTGCCAGCAGTGACTCGGGATACAGCACAGATACGCAGTATTTT. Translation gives CASSDSGYSTDTQYF.

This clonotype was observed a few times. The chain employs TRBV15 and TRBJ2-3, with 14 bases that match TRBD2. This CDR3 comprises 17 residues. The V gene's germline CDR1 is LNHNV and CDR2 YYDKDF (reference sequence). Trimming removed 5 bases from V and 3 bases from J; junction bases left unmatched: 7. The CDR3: CATSATGTSGGTDTQYF. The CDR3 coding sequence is TGTGCCACCAGCGCTACCGGGACTAGCGGGGGAACAGATACGCAGTATTTT.

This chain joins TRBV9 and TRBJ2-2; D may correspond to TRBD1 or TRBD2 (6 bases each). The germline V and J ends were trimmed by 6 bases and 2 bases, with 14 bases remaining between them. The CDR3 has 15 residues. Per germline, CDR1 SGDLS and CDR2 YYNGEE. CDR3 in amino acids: CASTPSGANTGELFF. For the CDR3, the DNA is TGTGCCAGCACCCCGTCGGGGGCAAACACCGGGGAGCTGTTTTTT.

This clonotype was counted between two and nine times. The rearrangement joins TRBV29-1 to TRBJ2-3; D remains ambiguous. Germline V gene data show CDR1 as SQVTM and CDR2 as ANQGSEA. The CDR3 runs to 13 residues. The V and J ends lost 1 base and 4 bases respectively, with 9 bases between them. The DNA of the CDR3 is TGCAGCGTTGAAGGAACCTTTTCAGATACGCAGTATTTT. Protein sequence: CSVEGTFSDTQYF.

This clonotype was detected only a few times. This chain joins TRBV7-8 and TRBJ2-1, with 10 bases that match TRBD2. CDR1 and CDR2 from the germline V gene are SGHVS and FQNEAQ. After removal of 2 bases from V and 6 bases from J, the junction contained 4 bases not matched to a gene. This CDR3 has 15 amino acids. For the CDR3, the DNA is TGTGCCAGCAGCTTAACTAGCGGGAATTTCAATGAGCAGTTCTTC. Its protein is CASSLTSGNFNEQFF.

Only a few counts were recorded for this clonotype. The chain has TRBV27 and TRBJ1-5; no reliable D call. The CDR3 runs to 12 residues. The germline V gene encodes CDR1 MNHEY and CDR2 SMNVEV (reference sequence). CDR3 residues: CASGLSNQPQHF. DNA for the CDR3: TGTGCTTCGGGTTTAAGCAATCAGCCCCAGCATTTT.

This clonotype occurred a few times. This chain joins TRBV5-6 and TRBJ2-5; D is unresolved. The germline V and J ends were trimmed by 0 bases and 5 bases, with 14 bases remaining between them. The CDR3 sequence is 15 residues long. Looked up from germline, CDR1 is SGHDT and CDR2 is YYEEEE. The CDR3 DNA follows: TGTGCCAGCAGCTTGGTAGGGCCCGATGGGGAGACCCAGTACTTC. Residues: CASSLVGPDGETQYF.

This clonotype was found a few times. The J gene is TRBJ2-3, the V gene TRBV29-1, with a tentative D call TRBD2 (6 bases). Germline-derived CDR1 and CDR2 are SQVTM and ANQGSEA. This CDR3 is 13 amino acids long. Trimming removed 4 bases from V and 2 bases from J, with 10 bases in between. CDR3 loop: CSVVEDYTDTQYF. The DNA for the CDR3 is TGCAGCGTTGTGGAGGACTACACAGATACGCAGTATTTT.